The clone carrying this T cell receptor beta chain was observed at least ten times. Per germline, CDR1 SGHNT and CDR2 YYREEE (reference sequence). The CDR3 is made up of 13 amino acids. The V gene lost 6 bases and the J gene lost 7 bases, with 13 bases spanning the gap. Stated time point: patch test 1, 2 weeks after DPC sensitization. Treatment in this sample: therapeutic diphenylcyclopropenone sensitization with weekly scalp DPC. Blood draws came first, before each patch test. This record belongs to a study of human T cells and chemical hapten exposure. Across the study: Patch tests containing 0.01% DPC, applied to the upper back, were read at 6 days. Patients having alopecia areata, totalis or universalis were mostly female.

From the RACE reads, TCRdb called clonotypes with MiXCR, one entry per CDR3 protein. In the table there are over 95,000 distinct CDR3 sequences, 9.5% to 15% of which are singletons. The chain couples TRBV5-4 to TRBJ2-2; D unclear. The sample in question was whole blood, obtained in connection with sensitization to the hapten diphenylcyclopropenone (DPC). The TCR originated in a woman aged 40 to 55 with alopecia areata. Some clones in this sample may be carry-over from other donors' samples. Here the CDR3 reads CASTTVNDGELFF. CDR3 DNA: TGTGCCAGCACCACCGTTAACGACGGGGAGCTGTTTTTT.